This T cell receptor (beta chain) comes out of a study of cytomegalovirus exposure and HLA in healthy donors. The CDR3 is made up of 18 amino acids. V trimming: 5 bases; J trimming: 0 bases; junction bases outside the gene matches: 12. In germline, CDR1 is SEHNR, CDR2 FQNEAQ (reference sequence). Primers: 60 Vbeta forward and 13 Jbeta reverse. Produced via immunoSEQ multiplex PCR; TCRdb's table is partial and in-frame only. The sample lists fewer than 250,000 clones, over 75% occurring once. Study results and caveats: Solely CMV serostatus was available to characterize immune exposure. In a later analysis, V- and J-gene trimming of beta chains associated with a DCLRE1C missense variant, replicated independently. Being productive about 87% or about 30% of the time was typical of most TCR beta V segments in an earlier analysis.

A word on this clone: Its antigen is still unknown.

Donors had nominal health at sampling but likely had unrecorded immune exposures. The sequencing sample was made of PBMCs. This TCR was recovered from a man between 18 and 29 years old in good health and CMV-seronegative. The V gene is TRBV7-9, the J gene TRBJ2-4, with 8 bases fitting TRBD2. As DNA, the CDR3 is TGTGCCAGCAGCAAAGGACTAGCCCTGGGGATAGCCAAAAACATTCAGTACTTC. Translated, it gives CASSKGLALGIAKNIQYF.